Presented here are 28 T cell receptor beta chains from one specimen sequenced in a study of T cell responses to AZD1222 COVID-19 vaccine. The method was immunoSEQ multiplex PCR; TCRdb's version includes in-frame clones alone and lacks a portion of them. The sample holds about 150,000 clones, roughly 91% seen once. Specimen: peripheral blood, collected on day 0 of AZD1222 vaccination. The receptors originated from an adult in good health.

This clone is a singleton in its sample. The V gene is TRBV5-1, the J gene TRBJ2-7; D is perhaps TRBD1 (6 bases). Trimming stripped 4 bases from V and 0 bases from J, with 17 bases between. The CDR3 is 16 residues long. CDR1 and CDR2 from the germline V gene are SGHRS and YFSETQ. The CDR3 nucleotides read TGCGCCAGCAGCCAAATTACAGGGAGACGCTCCTACGAGCAGTACTTC. It yields the protein CASSQITGRRSYEQYF.

The rearrangement joins TRBV10-3 to TRBJ1-4, with D perhaps matching TRBD1 (5 bases). V was cut by 7 bases and J by 8 bases, with 17 bases left in between. Germline CDR1 ENHRY, CDR2 SYGVKD. The CDR3 has 14 residues. The CDR3 bases are TGTGCCATCAAGTTTTGTCAGGGTAGGGAAAAACTGTTTTTT. The encoded protein is CAIKFCQGREKLFF.

The rearrangement uses TRBV29-1 and TRBJ2-7; D might be TRBD1 (6 bases). Germline CDR1 and CDR2: SQVTM and ANQGSEA. V lost 6 bases and J lost 1, with 16 bases in between. The CDR3 has 14 amino acids. The CDR3 DNA reads TGCAGCGTCTCAGGGGTTCGGGGTTCCTACGAGCAGTACTTC. Translating it yields CSVSGVRGSYEQYF.

The J gene is TRBJ2-7, the V gene TRBV5-1; 7 nucleotides match TRBD1. Germline V CDR1 and CDR2: SGHRS, YFSETQ. The CDR3 is made up of 17 amino acids. Germline trimming cut 3 bases from V and 5 bases from J; bases unmatched to any gene: 17. The CDR3 region has the DNA TGCGCCAGCAGCTCGACTTACAGGGGTACAATTTACCACGAGCAGTACTTC. Translating gives CASSSTYRGTIYHEQYF.

V usage is TRBV20-1 and J usage is TRBJ2-5; D is undetermined. This CDR3 contains 11 residues. Germline CDR1 is DFQATT and CDR2 is SNEGSKA (reference sequence). With 2 bases removed from V and 1 base from J, the gap between germline ends came to 2 bases. CDR3 protein: CSARLQETQYF. The DNA for the CDR3 is TGCAGTGCTAGACTCCAAGAGACCCAGTACTTC.

The genes are TRBV12-3 or TRBV12-4 and TRBJ2-7; 7 bases are shared with TRBD2. This CDR3 contains 12 residues. With V trimmed by 6 bases and J by 12 bases, 11 bases remained unmatched. The CDR3 region has the DNA TGTGCCAGCAGCCTCACGGGGGGTCGATGGTACTTC. Its protein is CASSLTGGRWYF.

This clone was recorded once. V usage is TRBV18 and J usage is TRBJ2-3, with no clear D. Germline V CDR1 and CDR2: KGHSH, LQKENI. V lost 0 bases and J lost 1, with 8 bases in between. The CDR3 spans 15 residues. In DNA form, the CDR3 reads TGTGCCAGCTCACCACCAAACCGGCGCACAGATACGCAGTATTTT. This translates into CASSPPNRRTDTQYF.

The rearrangement uses TRBV2 and TRBJ1-5; D is ambiguous. CDR3 length equals 13 residues. Germline CDR1 reads SNHLY; CDR2 reads FYNNEI. V lost 8 bases, J lost 7 bases, and 15 bases lay in between. As DNA, the CDR3 is TGTGCCAGCGGGCCTGACATATACCAGCCCCAGCATTTT. Translating gives CASGPDIYQPQHF.

This chain connects TRBV14 to TRBJ1-1, with unresolved D. CDR1 and CDR2 (germline): SGHDN, FVKESK. Trimming pared 3 bases from V and 8 bases from J, leaving 19 bases between. CDR3 length equals 15 residues. CDR3 amino acids: CASSHAGRETREAFF. CDR3 nucleotide sequence: TGTGCCAGCAGCCATGCTGGACGGGAGACCAGAGAAGCTTTCTTT.

The chain uses TRBV12-3 or TRBV12-4 and TRBJ1-5, with 7 nucleotides matching TRBD1. Unmatched junction bases numbered 3, after V lost 5 bases and J lost 5 bases. The length of the CDR3 is 13 residues. CDR3 in amino acids: CASSRDSYQPQHF. The CDR3 nucleotides are TGTGCCAGCAGTCGGGACAGTTATCAGCCCCAGCATTTT.

This chain uses TRBV7-9 with TRBJ2-7, with D perhaps assigned TRBD1 or TRBD2 (5 bases each). This CDR3 is built from 14 residues. The V end lost 6 bases, the J end lost 2 bases, and 14 bases lay between the germline ends. The germline gives CDR1 SEHNR, CDR2 FQNEAQ (reference sequence). CDR3 protein: CASRDGTEPYEQYF. The CDR3 nucleotides read TGTGCCAGCAGGGATGGGACGGAGCCCTACGAGCAGTACTTC.

The V call is TRBV6-6, the J call TRBJ1-2, with a tentative D call TRBD1 (6 bases). The CDR3 runs to 14 residues. Trimming took off 2 bases at V and 3 bases at J, with 10 bases between the two ends. Germline V gives CDR1 MNHNY, CDR2 SVGAGI (reference sequence). The DNA for the CDR3 is TGTGCCAGCAGTTACCGCCCAGGGGACTATGGCTACACCTTC. Translation: CASSYRPGDYGYTF.

V and J are TRBV7-9 and TRBJ1-5, with 8 bases fitting TRBD1. The CDR3 has 14 residues. Looked up from germline, CDR1 is SEHNR and CDR2 is FQNEAQ (reference sequence). Trimming removed 4 bases from V and 5 bases from J; junction bases left unmatched: 4. The CDR3: CASSSTGVDQPQHF. The CDR3 region has the DNA TGTGCCAGCAGCTCGACAGGGGTGGATCAGCCCCAGCATTTT.

The rearrangement uses TRBV12-3 or TRBV12-4 and TRBJ1-4; no reliable D call. CDR3 length equals 13 residues. Trimming took off 10 bases at V and 6 bases at J, with 15 bases between the two ends. The CDR3, as DNA: TGTGCCATCAAGACGGTTGGCGATGAAAAACTGTTTTTT. Protein: CAIKTVGDEKLFF.

The J gene is TRBJ1-5, the V gene TRBV4-3, with a weak D call TRBD1 (6 bases). Trimming took off 3 bases at V and 7 bases at J, with 16 bases between the two ends. The germline V gene encodes CDR1 LGHNA and CDR2 YSLEER. The CDR3 consists of 15 residues. The CDR3 loop is CASSQAVGGGQPQHF. For the CDR3, the DNA is TGCGCCAGCAGCCAGGCGGTTGGGGGCGGGCAGCCCCAGCATTTT.

This chain uses TRBV6-5 with TRBJ1-5; unclear D gene. V shed 0 bases and J shed 3 bases, with 9 bases lying between them. There are 15 residues in the CDR3. In germline, CDR1 is MNHEY, CDR2 SVGAGI. The CDR3 bases are TGTGCCAGCAGTTACTCTGGGTCCCACAATCAGCCCCAGCATTTT. Protein product: CASSYSGSHNQPQHF.

The genes are TRBV9 and TRBJ2-5; 11 nucleotides match TRBD2. Germline CDR1 reads SGDLS; CDR2 reads YYNGEE. Trimming took 1 base from V and 2 from J; bases not matched to a gene: 7. CDR3 length: 17 residues. The CDR3 nucleotides are TGTGCCAGCAGCGTAACCCCCTCTAGCGGGGGGCAAGAGACCCAGTACTTC. It yields the protein CASSVTPSSGGQETQYF.

The chain is built from TRBV6-5 and TRBJ1-4, with D unresolved. Germline V gene sequence: CDR1 MNHEY, CDR2 SVGAGI. The CDR3 is 14 residues long. Trimming pared 2 bases from V and 0 bases from J, leaving 4 bases between. The CDR3, as DNA: TGTGCCAGCAGTTACAGGCCAACTAATGAAAAACTGTTTTTT. It is translated as CASSYRPTNEKLFF.

CDR3 sequence (DNA): TGTGCCAGCAGCGGCCGGGACAAACAAGAGACCCAGTACTTC. Its protein is CASSGRDKQETQYF. The chain couples TRBV13 to TRBJ2-5; tentatively, D is TRBD1 (6 bases). The CDR3 is made up of 14 amino acids. Trimming cost V 5 bases and J 2 bases, with 12 bases left between them. Germline values: CDR1 PRHDT, CDR2 FYEKMQ (reference sequence).

This clone was observed a single time. The gene calls are TRBV2 and TRBJ1-1; 8 nucleotides match TRBD1. V lost 6 bases to trimming and J lost 4 bases; unmatched junction nucleotides: 10. This CDR3 region has 15 residues. The germline V gene encodes CDR1 SNHLY and CDR2 FYNNEI. CDR3 amino acids: CASSYTLTGGTEAFF. CDR3 coding DNA: TGTGCCAGCAGCTATACCCTAACAGGGGGCACTGAAGCTTTCTTT. Supplemented by reference TRBV2 and TRBJ1-1, the full variable domain reads EPEVTQTPSHQVTQMGQEVILRCVPISNHLYFYWYRQILGQKVEFLVSFYNNEISEKSEIFDDQFSVERPDGSNFTLKIRSTKLEDSAMYFCASSYTLTGGTEAFFGQGTRLTVV.

This chain connects TRBV28 to TRBJ2-1; no definite D call. The CDR3 consists of 14 residues. V lost 7 bases, J lost 5 bases, and 15 bases lay in between. CDR1 is MDHEN and CDR2 is SYDVKM in the germline V gene. The CDR3 bases are TGTGCCAGCAAAATCTGGAAACCTCACAATGAGCAGTTCTTC. Its translation: CASKIWKPHNEQFF.

V usage is TRBV19 and J usage is TRBJ1-5; the D gene is possibly TRBD1 (5 bases). The CDR3 spans 13 residues. Germline V CDR1 and CDR2: LNHDA, SQIVND (reference sequence). Trimming removed 7 bases at V and 3 bases at J, with 10 bases between. The CDR3 protein is CASMRGANQPQHF. CDR3 DNA sequence: TGTGCCAGTATGAGGGGAGCCAATCAGCCCCAGCATTTT.

This sequence joins TRBV29-1 and TRBJ1-2; D unclear. Germline loops: CDR1 SQVTM, CDR2 ANQGSEA. The CDR3 is made up of 13 amino acids. The V and J ends lost 7 bases and 3 bases respectively, with 15 bases between them. Written as DNA, the CDR3 is TGCAGCGCCGAGCCCCAGGCTTACTATGGCTACACCTTC. Residues: CSAEPQAYYGYTF.

The chain employs TRBV7-6 and TRBJ1-1; D gene uncertain. The V and J ends lost 5 bases and 0 bases respectively, with 22 bases between them. Germline V CDR1 and CDR2: SGHVS, FNYEAQ. The CDR3 sequence is 18 residues long. The CDR3 is CASSETADPNVMNTEAFF. The DNA for the CDR3 is TGTGCCAGCAGCGAAACGGCAGACCCTAATGTCATGAACACTGAAGCTTTCTTT.

The rearrangement links TRBV18 to TRBJ2-5, with TRBD2 as a possible D gene (6 bases). Germline V gives CDR1 KGHSH, CDR2 LQKENI. V shed 3 bases and J shed 1 base, with 12 bases lying between them. This CDR3 spans 15 amino acids. CDR3 amino acids: CASSPRTGGQETQYF. The DNA of the CDR3 is TGTGCCAGCTCACCGAGGACCGGGGGCCAAGAGACCCAGTACTTC. Full variable domain (rest looked up from reference TRBV18 and TRBJ2-5): NAGVMQNPRHLVRRRGQEARLRCSPMKGHSHVYWYRQLPEEGLKFMVYLQKENIIDESGMPKERFSAEFPKEGPSILRIQQVVRGDSAAYFCASSPRTGGQETQYFGPGTRLLVL.

V and J are TRBV30 and TRBJ1-2, with D tentatively TRBD1 (6 bases). There are 16 residues in the CDR3. The germline V gene has CDR1 GTSNPN and CDR2 SVGIG (reference sequence). V was cut by 1 base and J by 5 bases, with 20 bases left in between. As DNA, the CDR3 is TGTGCCTGGAGTGCCATGACACGGGGGCCAAGATATGGCTACACCTTC. Translation gives CAWSAMTRGPRYGYTF.

This chain uses TRBV21-1 with TRBJ1-2. TRBV21-1 is classified as a pseudogene. The CDR3 has 18 residues. This CDR3 is CASSKSSRLEGPIYGYTF. The CDR3 DNA follows: TGTGCCAGCAGCAAATCCTCCCGACTCGAGGGACCAATCTATGGCTACACCTTC.

This clone was picked up one time. The V call is TRBV28, the J call TRBJ1-3; 11 bases fit TRBD1. This CDR3 region has 15 residues. Germline assignment: CDR1 MDHEN and CDR2 SYDVKM. The junction had 5 bases not matched to a gene; V was cut back by 4 bases and J by 6 bases. CDR3 DNA sequence: TGTGCCAGCAGTTCTAATGGACAGGGGGCAAACACCATATATTTT. The encoded protein is CASSSNGQGANTIYF.